A selection of T cell receptor beta chains follows, all from one sample in a study of blood T cell repertoires in COVID-19. Using immunoSEQ multiplex PCR, the repertoire was profiled, and TCRdb retains in-frame clones only, with some absent. Among 150,000 to 200,000 clones listed, about four fifths were seen once. The source material was peripheral blood. The receptors here all came from a woman in her seventies with COVID-19, enrolled during active disease. Both conserved end residues are part of each CDR3. D genes are given only for firm matches. Rows give clone size only sometimes, using once, few, many, or a class for an expanded clone.

v_gene	len	j_gene	abundance	d_gene	CDR3nt	CDR3aa
TRBV5-1	16	TRBJ1-1	-	TRBD1	TGCGCCAGCAGCTTACTAATGGACAGGGGTCAAACTGAAGCTTTCTTT	CASSLLMDRGQTEAFF
TRBV6-4	14	TRBJ1-5	once	-	TGTGCCAGCAGTGAGGGCAGGAATAGTCAGCCCCAGCATTTT	CASSEGRNSQPQHF
TRBV10-3	13	TRBJ2-7	-	-	TGTGCCATCCGAGAGGACTCTCCCTACGAGCAGTACTTC	CAIREDSPYEQYF
TRBV2	14	TRBJ1-5	-	-	TGTGCCAGCACCTCGGAACAGGGAGATCAGCCCCAGCATTTT	CASTSEQGDQPQHF
TRBV15	13	TRBJ2-7	-	-	TGTGCCACCAGCAGAGATTTAGCGTACGAGCAGTACTTC	CATSRDLAYEQYF
TRBV10-3	12	TRBJ1-1	once	-	TGTGCCATCAAACAGCTGAACACTGAAGCTTTCTTT	CAIKQLNTEAFF
TRBV30	14	TRBJ1-6	once	-	TGTGCCTGGGGGCCAGGGGCAGGGAATTCACCCCTCCACTTT	CAWGPGAGNSPLHF
TRBV5-4	14	TRBJ2-7	once	-	TGTGCCAGCAGTACAGGGAGGGGGTTCTACGAGCAGTACTTC	CASSTGRGFYEQYF
TRBV19	15	TRBJ2-3	few	-	TGTGCCAGTAGTATACAAGCTTCTAGCACAGATACGCAGTATTTT	CASSIQASSTDTQYF
TRBV6-5	16	TRBJ2-1	-	TRBD2	TGTGCCAGCAGTTATGAGGGGTCTAGCGGGAGAGGGGAACAGTTCTTC	CASSYEGSSGRGEQFF
TRBV28	15	TRBJ1-3	once	-	TGTGCCAGCAGTCCTGGGGTTCGGGGGTCAGACACCATATATTTT	CASSPGVRGSDTIYF
TRBV5-6	16	TRBJ1-6	-	TRBD1	TGTGCCAGCAGTTCTCTCCAGGGGGCATTATATTCACCCCTCCACTTT	CASSSLQGALYSPLHF
TRBV18	12	TRBJ1-1	few	-	TGTGCCAGCTCACCATCTGCAGGAGAAGCTTTCTTT	CASSPSAGEAFF
TRBV6-5	15	TRBJ1-1	few	TRBD1	TGTGCCAGCAGTTCGAACCAGGGGGCGCGCACTGAAGCTTTCTTT	CASSSNQGARTEAFF
TRBV18	15	TRBJ1-2	few	TRBD1	TGTGCCAGCTCACCACCGGACAGGGGAGACTATGGCTACACCTTC	CASSPPDRGDYGYTF
TRBV7-9	15	TRBJ2-2	few	-	TGTGCCAGCAGCTTAAGTCTACCGAACACCGGGGAGCTGTTTTTT	CASSLSLPNTGELFF
TRBV7-2	16	TRBJ1-5	once	-	TGTGCCAGCAGCTTACAGGGGCCCGGGGGCAATCAGCCCCAGCATTTT	CASSLQGPGGNQPQHF
TRBV19	17	TRBJ2-3	-	-	TGTGCCAGTAGTATATATCTGAGCGGCCGTATCACAGATACGCAGTATTTT	CASSIYLSGRITDTQYF
TRBV24-1	14	TRBJ2-5	-	-	TGTGCCACCAGTGATCGAGGGCGCAAAGAGACCCAGTACTTC	CATSDRGRKETQYF
TRBV18	13	TRBJ2-7	-	TRBD1	TGTGCCAGCTCACCACCAAACCAGGACAGGGAGTACTTC	CASSPPNQDREYF
TRBV28	14	TRBJ2-3	-	TRBD2	TGTGCCAGCAGTCCGGGGGGGATCACAGATACGCAGTATTTT	CASSPGGITDTQYF
TRBV6-1	14	TRBJ2-5	-	-	TGTGCCAGCAGTGAATCGGGGAGGTCGGAGACCCAGTACTTC	CASSESGRSETQYF
TRBV5-1	13	TRBJ2-7	-	-	TGCGCCAGCAGCTTCGGTATCTTAAGTGAGCAGTACTTC	CASSFGILSEQYF
TRBV4-3	13	TRBJ1-1	-	-	TGCGCCAGCAGCCAAGAAGGAGGCACTGAAGCTTTCTTT	CASSQEGGTEAFF
TRBV20-1	14	TRBJ2-1	-	-	TGCAGTGCTAGTGTCCAGGGGCCCTACAATGAGCAGTTCTTC	CSASVQGPYNEQFF
TRBV9	15	TRBJ2-5	-	TRBD2	TGTGCCAGCAGCCCTCGACTAGCGGGAGGTGAGACCCAGTACTTC	CASSPRLAGGETQYF
TRBV5-3	16	TRBJ1-2	-	TRBD1	TGTGCCAGAAGCTCGCGGGAGCAGGGGGCGAACTATGGCTACACCTTC	CARSSREQGANYGYTF
TRBV3-1/TRBV3-2	13	TRBJ2-7	-	TRBD2	TGTGCCAGCAGCCCGGGACTAGTGTACGAGCAGTACTTC	CASSPGLVYEQYF
TRBV3-1/TRBV3-2	21	TRBJ2-5	-	TRBD2	TGTGCCAGCAGCCAAGTCCCGAAGCCAAGCCCTAGCGGGGGGTCCAAGGAGACCCAGTACTTC	CASSQVPKPSPSGGSKETQYF
TRBV10-3	16	TRBJ1-1	-	-	TGTGCCATCAGTGACCCGACCCGGGGGATGAACACTGAAGCTTTCTTT	CAISDPTRGMNTEAFF
TRBV18	16	TRBJ2-1	-	TRBD2	TGTGCCAGCTCAGCGACTAGCGGGAGCCTCATGGGTGAGCAGTTCTTC	CASSATSGSLMGEQFF
TRBV25-1	15	TRBJ1-2	-	-	TGTGCCAGCAGTGAGGCAATCGGGGGGCTGGTTGGCTACACCTTC	CASSEAIGGLVGYTF
TRBV19	10	TRBJ2-3	-	-	TGTGCCAGTAGCGCAGATACGCAGTATTTT	CASSADTQYF
TRBV12-3/TRBV12-4	13	TRBJ1-1	-	TRBD1	TGTGCCAGCAGCTGGGACAGTGCCACTGAAGCTTTCTTT	CASSWDSATEAFF
TRBV21-1	20	TRBJ2-1	-	-	TGTGCCAGCAGCGCCTTGGGACTAGCGGGAGGAATAGAAACCTACAATGAGCAGTTCTTC	CASSALGLAGGIETYNEQFF
TRBV6-5	15	TRBJ2-2	-	TRBD2	TGTGCCAGCAGCCCACGGCGGGAGGGGACCGGGGAGCTGTTTTTT	CASSPRREGTGELFF
TRBV28	14	TRBJ1-5	-	TRBD1	TGTGCCAGCAGCTCGGGACAGTTTTACCAGCCCCAGCATTTT	CASSSGQFYQPQHF
TRBV9	15	TRBJ2-1	-	TRBD1	TGTGCCAGCAGCGTCACAGGGGAGTCCTACAATGAGCAGTTCTTC	CASSVTGESYNEQFF
TRBV4-2	21	TRBJ2-3	-	-	TGTGCCAGCAGCCAAGAGATGAGGGAAAGATTGAGTGGAGTTAGCACAGATACGCAGTATTTT	CASSQEMRERLSGVSTDTQYF
TRBV28	13	TRBJ1-2	once	-	TGTGCCAGCAGTCCGCCTCGAGTTTACGGCTACACCTTC	CASSPPRVYGYTF
TRBV2	18	TRBJ2-7	-	TRBD2	TGTGCCAGCAGTGAAGCGCCACTAGCGGGACCCGGCGTCGACGAGCAGTACTTC	CASSEAPLAGPGVDEQYF
TRBV27	15	TRBJ2-7	-	TRBD2	TGTGCCAGCGGCCGACTAGCGGGGAACCTGCCCGGGCAGTACTTC	CASGRLAGNLPGQYF
TRBV5-1	13	TRBJ1-1	-	-	TGCGCCAGCAGCTCGGAGGAGAACACTGAAGCTTTCTTT	CASSSEENTEAFF
TRBV27	13	TRBJ1-1	-	-	TGTGCCAGCAGCGGTCGGGGGGACACTGAAGCTTTCTTT	CASSGRGDTEAFF
TRBV29-1	13	TRBJ1-1	-	-	TGCAGCGTTAGACAGGCAAGTGGCACTGAAGCTTTCTTT	CSVRQASGTEAFF
TRBV5-1	13	TRBJ1-5	-	TRBD1	TGCGCCAGCAGCACGACAGGGGACCAGCCCCAGCATTTT	CASSTTGDQPQHF
TRBV6-5	16	TRBJ2-3	few	-	TGTGCCAGCAGTTACTCGAGAGGGATCGCCACAGATACGCAGTATTTT	CASSYSRGIATDTQYF
TRBV5-1	15	TRBJ2-2	-	-	TGCGCCAGCAGACCCCGTTCGGGGAACACCGGGGAGCTGTTTTTT	CASRPRSGNTGELFF
TRBV4-3	16	TRBJ2-6	-	-	TGCGCCAGCAGCCAAGATGTCCGGGCTGGGGCCAACGTCCTGACTTTC	CASSQDVRAGANVLTF
TRBV24-1	18	TRBJ2-5	-	TRBD2	TGTGCCACCAGTGATTCGAGAGGGACTAGCGAATATCGAGAGACCCAGTACTTC	CATSDSRGTSEYRETQYF
TRBV20-1	14	TRBJ2-7	-	TRBD2	TGCAGTGCTAGTAGCGGGGGCCTGAGAGGGGAGCAGTACTTC	CSASSGGLRGEQYF
TRBV14	15	TRBJ2-1	few	TRBD1	TGTGCCAGCAGCCAAGACAGGGGGCGGGCGGTTGAGCAGTTCTTC	CASSQDRGRAVEQFF
TRBV28	16	TRBJ2-1	few	TRBD1	TGTGCCAGCAGTCCACCTACTGGGACAGGAAGGAATGAGCAGTTCTTC	CASSPPTGTGRNEQFF
TRBV5-1	16	TRBJ1-4	-	-	TGCGCCAGCAGCTTGGCGCCAGGGCCCACTAATGAAAAACTGTTTTTT	CASSLAPGPTNEKLFF
TRBV24-1	12	TRBJ1-1	-	-	TGTGCCACCAGTGATCCTGGAGCTGAAGCTTTCTTT	CATSDPGAEAFF